This TCR beta chain was profiled in a study of blood T cell repertoires in COVID-19. CDR1 is SGHDT, CDR2 YYEEEE, per germline. CDR3 length equals 13 residues. Trimming left V 2 bases short and J 7 bases short, with 12 bases between. Original methodology: Reference gene primer amplification gave nucleated cell count estimates. Sequencing was performed with immunoSEQ multiplex PCR; in TCRdb, only in-frame clones are kept and a portion is missing. The V and J calls and the clone size are those of that table, but D and trimming were determined from the DNA. Of hundreds of thousands of clones in the sample, nearly 90% were seen once.

The V call is TRBV5-6, the J call TRBJ1-2; possible D gene TRBD1, 6 bases. This TCR was recovered from a middle-aged woman who had recovered from COVID-19. The sample consisted of peripheral blood. The CDR3 nucleotides are TGTGCCAGCAGCTTACAGGGAGTTGGTGGCTACACCTTC. This codes for CASSLQGVGGYTF.